Shown below are 17 T cell receptor beta chains from a single sample sequenced in a study of cytomegalovirus exposure and HLA in healthy donors. With 60 Vbeta and 13 Jbeta primers, the PCR was carried out. The repertoire was sequenced with immunoSEQ multiplex PCR; TCRdb's copy has only in-frame clones and lacks some. The sample yields over 85,000 clones, 73% seen once. Material: PBMCs. These receptors all come from a man between 35 and 55 years old in good health and CMV-seronegative.

The chain links TRBV27 to TRBJ2-1; 9 bases match TRBD2. Germline V gene lookup returns CDR1 MNHEY and CDR2 SMNVEV (reference sequence). The CDR3 extends over 16 amino acids. V lost 2 bases to trimming and J lost 7 bases; unmatched junction nucleotides: 9. The CDR3 protein is CASSLRGGGAFNEQFF. CDR3 sequence (DNA): TGTGCCAGCAGTTTAAGGGGCGGGGGGGCATTTAATGAGCAGTTCTTC.

The table lists this clone with a few counts. The rearrangement joins TRBV5-6 to TRBJ2-2, with TRBD2 matching over 8 bases. The length of the CDR3 is 14 residues. The V gene end was trimmed by 3 bases and the J gene end by 8 bases; junction bases not matched to a gene: 6. Germline lookup yields CDR1 SGHDT and CDR2 YYEEEE. In DNA form, the CDR3 reads TGTGCCAGCAGCTCCGGGACTAGTAGAGGGGAGCTGTTTTTT. The encoded protein is CASSSGTSRGELFF.

This chain uses TRBV27 with TRBJ2-5, with 9 bases fitting TRBD2. The CDR3 runs to 16 residues. The V and J ends lost 6 bases and 5 bases, in that order; junction bases with no gene match: 13. Per germline, CDR1 MNHEY and CDR2 SMNVEV (reference sequence). The CDR3 nucleotides read TGTGCCAGCAGGAGGGCCGGGGGCGGGGGGGAGGAGACCCAGTACTTC. Translated, it gives CASRRAGGGGEETQYF.

This clone has a handful of counts. The chain has TRBV10-3 and TRBJ1-2, with 9 nucleotides matching TRBD1. Unmatched junction bases numbered 7, after V lost 3 bases and J lost 8 bases. Germline lookup yields CDR1 ENHRY and CDR2 SYGVKD. There are 14 residues in the CDR3. The CDR3 coding sequence is TGTGCCATCAGTGAAGTGGGACAGGGAGGCGGCTACACCTTC. Translating gives CAISEVGQGGGYTF.

CDR3 residues: CASSQSAGQGTFEQYF. For the CDR3, the DNA is TGCGCCAGCAGCCAAAGTGCGGGACAGGGGACCTTCGAGCAGTACTTC. The chain joins TRBV4-1 to TRBJ2-5; TRBD1 matches 10 bases. The J call is doubtful: the DNA matches TRBJ2-7 better. The CDR3 extends over 16 amino acids. Germline values: CDR1 MGHRA, CDR2 YSYEKL.

V is TRBV9 and J is TRBJ1-3; perhaps TRBD1 as D (5 bases). V lost 0 bases, J lost 1 base, and 11 bases lay in between. Germline CDR1 and CDR2: SGDLS and YYNGEE. The CDR3 contains 16 residues. Here the CDR3 reads CASSVATGESGNTIYF. DNA of the CDR3: TGTGCCAGCAGCGTAGCTACGGGGGAGTCTGGAAACACCATATATTTT.

This clone has only a few counts. The chain couples TRBV5-1 to TRBJ1-1; unclear D gene. Trimming took off 0 bases at V and 0 bases at J, with 9 bases between the two ends. Germline CDR1 SGHRS, CDR2 YFSETQ. The CDR3 spans 15 residues. CDR3 nucleotides: TGCGCCAGCAGCTTGGCCGGCAGCGTGAACACTGAAGCTTTCTTT. This encodes CASSLAGSVNTEAFF.

A word on this clone: The sample has other DNA sequences that encode this CDR3 too. This chain connects TRBV7-9 to TRBJ1-1, with unresolved D. The CDR3 has 13 amino acids. From germline, CDR1 is SEHNR and CDR2 FQNEAQ (reference sequence). V lost 1 base and J lost 5, with 8 bases in between. The CDR3 DNA is TGTGCCAGCAGCTTAGGAGGGTCGACTGAAGCTTTCTTT. Its protein product is CASSLGGSTEAFF.

The rearrangement uses TRBV28 and TRBJ1-1, with TRBD1 matching 8 bases. CDR1 is MDHEN, CDR2 SYDVKM, per germline. V was clipped by 2 bases and J by 2 bases; unmatched bases: 1. The length of the CDR3 is 14 residues. The CDR3 spells CASSLGTGNTEAFF. The CDR3 nucleotides read TGTGCCAGCAGTTTAGGGACAGGAAACACTGAAGCTTTCTTT.

The V gene is TRBV6-1, the J gene TRBJ2-7; TRBD2 aligns across 11 bases. The CDR3 consists of 15 residues. Germline CDR1 reads MNHNS; CDR2 reads SASEGT. The V gene end was trimmed by 6 bases and the J gene end by 1 base; junction bases not matched to a gene: 5. This chain's CDR3 is CASRGLAGGSYEQYF. CDR3 nucleotides: TGTGCCAGCAGAGGACTAGCGGGCGGATCCTACGAGCAGTACTTC.

The chain combines TRBV4-1 with TRBJ2-3; 8 nucleotides line up with TRBD1. With 4 bases clipped from V and 2 bases from J, the junction kept 23 bases outside the gene matches. The CDR3 is 21 amino acids. Looked up from germline, CDR1 is MGHRA and CDR2 is YSYEKL. The CDR3 DNA follows: TGCGCCAGCAGCCCCCACCGGACAGGGCGGGTTGTTCCATTTAACACAGATACGCAGTATTTT. The encoded protein is CASSPHRTGRVVPFNTDTQYF.

The genes are TRBV30 and TRBJ1-5, with 8 bases that match TRBD1. CDR1 and CDR2 (germline): GTSNPN, SVGIG (reference sequence). V gave up 4 bases and J gave up 0 bases; unmatched junction bases: 11. There are 17 residues in the CDR3. The CDR3 DNA follows: TGTGCCTGGAAAGGACAGGGTAGAGCCTATAGCAATCAGCCCCAGCATTTT. This codes for CAWKGQGRAYSNQPQHF.

A single count supports this clone. The genes are TRBV5-4 and TRBJ1-1, with 8 bases matching TRBD1. V shed 7 bases, J shed 6 bases, and the junction held 17 bases outside the gene matches. CDR1 and CDR2 from the germline V gene are SGHNT and YYREEE (reference sequence). The CDR3 runs to 16 residues. As DNA, the CDR3 is TGTGCCAGCGGGTCGGAAGAACGGACAGGGAAGGCTGAAGCTTTCTTT. It specifies CASGSEERTGKAEAFF.

This sequence joins TRBV10-3 and TRBJ2-7; no reliable D call. Trimming stripped 4 bases from V and 0 bases from J, with 4 bases between. The germline CDR1 and CDR2 sequences are ENHRY and SYGVKD. CDR3 length equals 12 residues. The chain's CDR3 is CAISGASYEQYF. CDR3 nucleotides: TGTGCCATCAGTGGAGCCTCCTACGAGCAGTACTTC.

CDR3 bases: TGTGCCAGCAGCCAAGCGAGAGAGGGTTGGAAGGACACTGAAGCTTTCTTT. Protein sequence: CASSQAREGWKDTEAFF. The gene calls are TRBV4-2 and TRBJ1-1; D remains ambiguous. From germline, CDR1 is LGHNA and CDR2 YNFKEQ. V lost 1 base and J 3 bases, leaving 18 bases between the germline ends. The CDR3 extends over 17 amino acids.

The chain links TRBV18 to TRBJ1-3, with TRBD1 matching over 8 bases. The CDR3 sequence is 14 residues long. The ends lost 6 bases at V and 4 bases at J; junction bases unmatched: 5. The germline CDR1 and CDR2 sequences are KGHSH and LQKENI. The CDR3 region has the DNA TGTGCCAGCTCGCAGGGGGCGCAAGGAAACACCATATATTTT. Translation gives CASSQGAQGNTIYF.

This chain links TRBV19 with TRBJ1-2; 11 bases map to TRBD1. The V gene end was trimmed by 8 bases and the J gene end by 4 bases; junction bases not matched to a gene: 12. CDR1 is LNHDA and CDR2 is SQIVND in the germline V gene (reference sequence). The CDR3 runs 16 residues. This CDR3 reads CASGRTGQGGTYGYTF. The CDR3 nucleotides are TGTGCCAGTGGAAGAACGGGACAGGGGGGAACCTATGGCTACACCTTC.